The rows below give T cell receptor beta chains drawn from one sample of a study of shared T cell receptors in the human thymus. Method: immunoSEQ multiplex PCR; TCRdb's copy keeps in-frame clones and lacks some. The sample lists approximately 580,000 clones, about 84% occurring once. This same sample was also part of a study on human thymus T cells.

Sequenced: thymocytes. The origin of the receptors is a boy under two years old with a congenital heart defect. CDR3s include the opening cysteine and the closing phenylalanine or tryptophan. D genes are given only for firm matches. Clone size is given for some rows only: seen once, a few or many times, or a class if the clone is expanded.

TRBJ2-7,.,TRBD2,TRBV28,TGTGCCAGCAGTTACCGGAAACTAGCGGGAGCCTACGAGCAGTACTTC,CASSYRKLAGAYEQYF
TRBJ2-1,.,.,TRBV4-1,TGCGCCAGCAGCCAAGATTGGGAGAGCCCATTCGCTGGGGCCTACAATGAGCAGTTCTTC,CASSQDWESPFAGAYNEQFF
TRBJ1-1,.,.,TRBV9,TGTGCCAGCAGCGTAGTAGGTACGGAGGCCGGGACCGACGACAGGTCGAACACTGAAGCTTTCTTT,CASSVVGTEAGTDDRSNTEAFF
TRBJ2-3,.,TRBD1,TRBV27,TGTGCCAGCAGTACAATTGGACAGGGGAAGACAGATACGCAGTATTTT,CASSTIGQGKTDTQYF
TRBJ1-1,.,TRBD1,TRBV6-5,TGTGCCAGCAGTTACGAAGTAGGACAGGCCAACACTGAAGCTTTCTTT,CASSYEVGQANTEAFF
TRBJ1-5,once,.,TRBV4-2,TGTGCCAGCGGGGGATCTCCAGGGGATAGCAATCAGCCCCAGCATTTT,CASGGSPGDSNQPQHF
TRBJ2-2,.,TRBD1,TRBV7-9,TGTGCCAGCAGCGGAGGCACGACAGGGGGGCGTTTAGGGGAGCTGTTTTTT,CASSGGTTGGRLGELFF
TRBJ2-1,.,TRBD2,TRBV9,TGTGCCAGCAGCGTATTCTTTTTAGCGGGAGTCCATGAGCAGTTCTTC,CASSVFFLAGVHEQFF
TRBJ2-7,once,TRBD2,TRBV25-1,TGTGCCAGCAGAGGACCGGGACTAGCGGGCTGGAGGGACGAGCAGTACTTC,CASRGPGLAGWRDEQYF
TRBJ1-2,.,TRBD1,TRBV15,TGTGCCACCAGCAGGGACAGGGCATCCAACTATGGCTACACCTTC,CATSRDRASNYGYTF
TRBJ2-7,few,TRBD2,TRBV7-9,TGTGCCAGCAGCCGACACCGGACTAGCCCCAACTTGTTCTACGAGCAGTACTTC,CASSRHRTSPNLFYEQYF
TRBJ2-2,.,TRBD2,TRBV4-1,TGCGCCAGCAGCCAAGCATCGTATCGGGGCGGGAGTAGGGAGGAGCTGTTTTTT,CASSQASYRGGSREELFF
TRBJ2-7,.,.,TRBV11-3,TGTGCCAGCAGCTCTGCAGGCCCAACCTACGAGCAGTACTTC,CASSSAGPTYEQYF
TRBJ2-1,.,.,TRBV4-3,TGCGCCAGCAGCCTCCCGGGACAAATGGAGAATGAGCAGTTCTTC,CASSLPGQMENEQFF
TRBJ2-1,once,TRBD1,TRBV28,TGTGCCAGCAGCCCACCCCCCGACAGGGCGACGACGGAGTTCTTC,CASSPPPDRATTEFF